This T cell receptor beta chain was sequenced during a study of blood T cell repertoires in COVID-19. Germline-derived CDR1 and CDR2 are MNHNS and SASEGT. The V segment lost 2 bases and the J segment 2 bases; nucleotides outside the gene matches: 3. CDR3 length equals 14 residues. Clones were sequenced by immunoSEQ multiplex PCR, and TCRdb holds only the in-frame ones, with some missing. The data contain 55,000 to 80,000 clones, about 80% of them singletons. What was sequenced was peripheral blood. The receptor's source is an older man with active COVID-19. V gene TRBV6-1 combines with J gene TRBJ2-7; 7 bases are shared with TRBD2. The CDR3 nucleotides are TGTGCCAGCAGTGAATGGCGGGGGACCTACGAGCAGTACTTC. Its translation: CASSEWRGTYEQYF.